What follows are 10 T cell receptor beta chains derived from one specimen sequenced in a study of T-cell memory formation after mild COVID-19. TCRdb used MiXCR to reprocess the 5' RACE reads, holding one entry per CDR3 protein. The data show 450,000 or so distinct CDR3 sequences, nearly 25% seen once. Material: PBMCs or a T cell subset sorted from them (not recorded which). The receptors shown here come from an adult woman who had mild COVID-19 (a few samples of this study predate the infection). Cell type and time point are not known.

The chain combines TRBV11-2 with TRBJ2-5, with 8 bases aligning to TRBD2. The CDR3 contains 16 residues. J gave up 4 bases and V 5 bases, and 12 bases lay outside the gene matches. Germline lookup yields CDR1 SGHAT and CDR2 FQNNGV. The CDR3 DNA follows: TGTGCCAGCAGCCCCAGACTAGCGAGCAGACTAGAGACCCAGTACTTC. Amino acid sequence: CASSPRLASRLETQYF.

The V and J genes are TRBV4-1 and TRBJ2-6; unclear D gene. CDR1 and CDR2 from the germline V gene are MGHRA and YSYEKL. The CDR3 totals 18 residues. Trimming stripped 0 bases from V and 2 bases from J, with 14 bases between. This chain's CDR3 is CASSQDRLGSPGANVLTF. The CDR3 DNA reads as TGCGCCAGCAGCCAAGATAGGCTGGGATCCCCTGGGGCCAACGTCCTGACTTTC.

About this clonotype itself: A junction boundary mismatches the germline segment, possibly from a read error. The chain has TRBV15 and TRBJ2-1; weak D call: TRBD2 (6 bases). There are 13 residues in the CDR3. Germline assignment: CDR1 LNHNV and CDR2 YYDKDF (reference sequence). The CDR3 DNA sequence: TGTGCCACCAGCAGAGGACTGGGCGGGATTTCCGACTTC. It yields the protein CATSRGLGGISDF.

There are a few counts of this clonotype. The CDR3 loop is CASSQEDSSGTEQFF. In DNA form, the CDR3 reads TGCGCCAGCAGCCAAGAAGATAGTAGCGGGACTGAGCAGTTCTTC. The chain carries TRBV4-1 and TRBJ2-1, with 8 bases lining up with TRBD2. CDR1 MGHRA and CDR2 YSYEKL come from the germline V gene. Unmatched junction bases numbered 7, after V lost 0 bases and J lost 9 bases. The CDR3 extends over 15 amino acids.

The chain has TRBV9 and TRBJ2-3; perhaps TRBD2 as D (5 bases). This CDR3 has 13 residues. CDR1 and CDR2 from the germline V gene are SGDLS and YYNGEE. V dropped 0 bases and J dropped 14 bases, with 16 bases sitting between them. CDR3 protein: CASSVAPGLERYF. The CDR3 DNA reads as TGTGCCAGCAGCGTAGCGCCCGGACTTGAGAGGTATTTT.

This chain links TRBV12-3 or TRBV12-4 with TRBJ2-7, with a tentative D call TRBD1 (9 bases). This CDR3 has 15 residues. V gave up 6 bases and J gave up 6 bases, with 21 bases separating them. CDR3 bases: TGTGCCAGCAGCAGAGGACAGGGGACTAGAAGCGAGCAGTACTTC. This sequence encodes CASSRGQGTRSEQYF.

The chain links TRBV7-2 to TRBJ2-7, with 11 nucleotides matching TRBD2. CDR1 and CDR2 from the germline V gene are SGHTA and FQGNSA. The V segment lost 5 bases and the J segment 4 bases; nucleotides outside the gene matches: 7. The CDR3 contains 15 residues. DNA of the CDR3: TGTGCCAGCAGCCTCACTAGCGGGAGACGATACGAGCAGTACTTC. This encodes CASSLTSGRRYEQYF.

As DNA, the CDR3 is TGTGCCAGCAGTTCCCCCGACTCTGGAAACACCATATATTTT. Translated, it gives CASSSPDSGNTIYF. The rearrangement joins TRBV12-3 or TRBV12-4 to TRBJ1-3; D remains ambiguous. The CDR3 spans 14 residues. V was clipped by 4 bases and J by 0 bases, with 7 bases between them.

This clonotype was seen only a few times. This rearrangement joins TRBV10-3 to TRBJ2-3, with 7 bases lining up with TRBD2. The CDR3 is 17 residues long. Germline CDR1 reads ENHRY; CDR2 reads SYGVKD. The J segment lost 1 base and the V segment lost 3 bases, leaving 10 bases of the junction unmatched. CDR3 sequence reads: CAISEFGGRGGTDTQYF. CDR3 nucleotides: TGTGCCATCAGTGAATTCGGTGGGAGGGGTGGCACAGATACGCAGTATTTT.

The rearrangement links TRBV9 to TRBJ2-1, with D unresolved. This CDR3 comprises 14 residues. V lost 0 bases and J 8 bases, leaving 12 bases between the germline ends. Germline loops: CDR1 SGDLS, CDR2 YYNGEE. Written as DNA, the CDR3 is TGTGCCAGCAGCGTAGTTCACGGCGCCCATGAGCAGTTCTTC. Its translation: CASSVVHGAHEQFF.